Detailed here is one TCR beta chain. The entry originates in a study of blood T cell repertoires in COVID-19. Study-wide background: The origin of the acute and convalescent COVID-19 samples was the United States, Italy and Spain.

Profiling relied on immunoSEQ multiplex PCR, and the TCRdb table lists in-frame clones only, not all of them. The data hold about 110,000 clones, with around 88% observed a single time. From germline, CDR1 is MDHEN and CDR2 SYDVKM. The CDR3 sequence is 15 residues long. The ends lost 4 bases at V and 5 bases at J; junction bases unmatched: 9. The chain is built from TRBV28 and TRBJ2-5; 8 bases fit TRBD1. This clonotype originated in a man aged 45-65 years with active or convalescent COVID-19. The specimen was peripheral blood. Written as DNA, the CDR3 is TGTGCCAGCAGTTCCCAGGGGGCTAGTGGGGAGACCCAGTACTTC. It encodes CASSSQGASGETQYF.